This passage covers 15 T cell receptor beta chains from one sample sequenced in a study of T cell responses to AZD1222 COVID-19 vaccine. Some clones are missing from TCRdb's copy, which holds only in-frame ones; the method was immunoSEQ multiplex PCR. The sample has around 80,000 clones, roughly 90% seen once. Sample: peripheral blood, taken on day 0 of AZD1222 vaccination. The origin of the receptors is an adult in good health.

This rearrangement joins TRBV2 to TRBJ2-1; possibly TRBD1 or TRBD2 for D (7 bases each). Germline loops: CDR1 SNHLY, CDR2 FYNNEI. The CDR3 sequence is 14 residues long. V shed 3 bases and J shed 9 bases, with 15 bases lying between them. The CDR3, as DNA: TGTGCCAGCAGTGATGGCAGGGGGGGGGTTGAGCAGTTCTTC. Protein product: CASSDGRGGVEQFF.

The chain uses TRBV7-2 and TRBJ2-5; D gene uncertain. Gene TRBJ2-7 matches the end of the DNA better, so the J call may be wrong. The CDR3 loop spans 13 amino acids. CDR1 is SGHTA and CDR2 is FQGNSA in the germline V gene. The CDR3 sequence: CASSLEAATEQYF. The CDR3 DNA reads as TGTGCCAGCAGCTTAGAGGCAGCAACCGAGCAGTACTTC.

V is TRBV25-1 and J is TRBJ2-3, with TRBD1 as a possible D gene (5 bases). The CDR3 totals 13 residues. V gave up 5 bases and J gave up 3 bases, with 9 bases separating them. The germline CDR1 and CDR2 sequences are MGHDK and SYGVNS. CDR3: CASSRQGTDTQYF. CDR3 sequence (DNA): TGTGCCAGCAGTAGGCAGGGAACAGATACGCAGTATTTT.

The genes are TRBV18 and TRBJ1-1; TRBD1 might be the D (5 bases). Germline CDR1 is KGHSH and CDR2 is LQKENI. Trimming shortened V by 5 bases and J by 0 bases, and 10 bases separated the two germline ends. CDR3 length equals 14 residues. The CDR3 loop is CASSSGRLNTEAFF. CDR3 sequence (DNA): TGTGCCAGCTCATCGGGACGGCTGAACACTGAAGCTTTCTTT.

This chain connects TRBV28 to TRBJ1-4; a weak D match, TRBD1 (6 bases). Trimming shortened V by 5 bases and J by 7 bases, and 17 bases separated the two germline ends. CDR1 and CDR2 from the germline V gene are MDHEN and SYDVKM. This CDR3 comprises 15 residues. CDR3 nucleotides: TGTGCCAGCAGTACCAGGGGTGCCTGGGGTGAAAAACTGTTTTTT. Translated: CASSTRGAWGEKLFF.

The rearrangement joins TRBV6-5 to TRBJ1-2; no clear D. Trimming cost V 7 bases and J 6 bases, with 21 bases left between them. This CDR3 has 15 amino acids. Germline-derived CDR1 and CDR2 are MNHEY and SVGAGI. CDR3 sequence (DNA): TGTGCCAGCACAAGCGAAAGGAAAAGGGTCCATGGCTACACCTTC. Protein product: CASTSERKRVHGYTF.

This clone is a singleton in its sample. CDR3 nucleotide sequence: TGTGCCAGCAGTTTTGGACAGTGGTATGGCTACACCTTC. Translation gives CASSFGQWYGYTF. The chain recombines TRBV27 with TRBJ1-2; TRBD1 is a possible D gene (6 bases). This CDR3 is 13 amino acids long. Trimming left V 3 bases short and J 5 bases short, with 10 bases between. Germline-derived CDR1 and CDR2 are MNHEY and SMNVEV (reference sequence).

As regards this clone: This specimen includes other DNA sequences encoding the same CDR3. This chain connects TRBV3-1 (or the pseudogene TRBV3-2) to TRBJ1-4; no clear D. CDR1 is LGHDT, CDR2 YNNKEL, per germline (reference sequence). V gave up 2 bases and J gave up 5 bases, with 9 bases separating them. The CDR3 is 14 residues long. CDR3 protein: CASSQRTDNEKLFF. CDR3 coding DNA: TGTGCCAGCAGCCAAAGGACCGACAATGAAAAACTGTTTTTT.

The rearrangement uses TRBV6-2 or TRBV6-3 and TRBJ2-2, with 8 bases lining up with TRBD1. This CDR3 spans 19 amino acids. The germline CDR1 and CDR2 sequences are MNHEY and SVGEGT. The V and J ends lost 6 bases and 2 bases, in that order; junction bases with no gene match: 17. CDR3 coding DNA: TGTGCCAGCAGCTCCGGGACAGGCCGACTTTTTCTCAACACCGGGGAGCTGTTTTTT. It specifies CASSSGTGRLFLNTGELFF.

The chain couples TRBV7-2 to TRBJ1-2; D remains unclear. Deletions cut 1 base from V and 8 bases from J, with 14 bases between. Germline V gene lookup returns CDR1 SGHTA and CDR2 FQGNSA. There are 14 residues in the CDR3. CDR3 DNA: TGTGCCAGCAGCTTAGTCGTCCCTGCTATAGGCTACACCTTC. Translation: CASSLVVPAIGYTF. The full variable domain, rest sourced from reference TRBV7-2 and TRBJ1-2, is GAGVSQSPSNKVTEKGKDVELRCDPISGHTALYWYRQSLGQGLEFLIYFQGNSAPDKSGLPSDRFSAERTGGSVSTLTIQRTQQEDSAVYLCASSLVVPAIGYTFGSGTRLTVV.

The chain employs TRBV28 and TRBJ1-5; tentatively, D is TRBD1 (6 bases). V was cut by 3 bases and J by 6 bases, with 9 bases left in between. Looked up from germline, CDR1 is MDHEN and CDR2 is SYDVKM. The CDR3 is 13 amino acids. The CDR3 region is CASSLRGAQPQHF. The CDR3 region has the DNA TGTGCCAGCAGTTTGAGGGGGGCTCAGCCCCAGCATTTT.

The chain employs TRBV12-3 or TRBV12-4 and TRBJ2-7; TRBD1 matches at 7 bases. The CDR3 has 13 amino acids. J lost 3 bases, V lost 4 bases, and 3 bases had no gene match. In DNA form, the CDR3 reads TGTGCCAGCAGTTACAGGGGAAACTACGAGCAGTACTTC. Its translation is CASSYRGNYEQYF.

The V and J genes are TRBV28 and TRBJ1-2, with D possibly being TRBD1 (5 bases). Looked up from germline, CDR1 is MDHEN and CDR2 is SYDVKM. V lost 5 bases and J lost 5, with 9 bases in between. The CDR3 extends over 12 amino acids. Here the CDR3 reads CASSPGTYGYTF. The CDR3, as DNA: TGTGCCAGCAGTCCCGGGACTTATGGCTACACCTTC.

V is TRBV7-8 and J is TRBJ2-5, with a tentative D call TRBD2 (5 bases). The CDR3 spans 14 residues. Germline V lookup: CDR1 SGHVS, CDR2 FQNEAQ. Trimming left V 7 bases short and J 2 bases short, with 14 bases between. The CDR3 nucleotides are TGTGCCAGCAACCGGGGTCAGTCGCAAGAGACCCAGTACTTC. Translation: CASNRGQSQETQYF.

J is TRBJ2-7 and V is TRBV6-2 or TRBV6-3; 8 bases align to TRBD2. The germline gives CDR1 MNHEY, CDR2 SVGEGT. With V trimmed by 4 bases and J by 7 bases, 9 bases remained unmatched. CDR3 length equals 14 residues. The CDR3 DNA follows: TGTGCCAGCAGTTTAGCGGGGTATCGGTGGGAGCAGTACTTC. Translating it yields CASSLAGYRWEQYF.